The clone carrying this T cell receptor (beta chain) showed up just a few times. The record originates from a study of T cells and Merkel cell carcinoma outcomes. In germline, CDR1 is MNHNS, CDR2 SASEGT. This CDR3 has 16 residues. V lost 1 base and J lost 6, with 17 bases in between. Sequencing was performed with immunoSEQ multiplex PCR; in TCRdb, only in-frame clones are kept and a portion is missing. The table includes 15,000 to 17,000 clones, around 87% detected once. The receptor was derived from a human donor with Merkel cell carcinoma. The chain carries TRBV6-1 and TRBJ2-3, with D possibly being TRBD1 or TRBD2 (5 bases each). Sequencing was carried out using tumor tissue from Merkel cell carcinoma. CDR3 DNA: TGTGCCAGCAGTGAAGGCGGGTGGGGCTCTTGGGATACGCAGTATTTT. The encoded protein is CASSEGGWGSWDTQYF.